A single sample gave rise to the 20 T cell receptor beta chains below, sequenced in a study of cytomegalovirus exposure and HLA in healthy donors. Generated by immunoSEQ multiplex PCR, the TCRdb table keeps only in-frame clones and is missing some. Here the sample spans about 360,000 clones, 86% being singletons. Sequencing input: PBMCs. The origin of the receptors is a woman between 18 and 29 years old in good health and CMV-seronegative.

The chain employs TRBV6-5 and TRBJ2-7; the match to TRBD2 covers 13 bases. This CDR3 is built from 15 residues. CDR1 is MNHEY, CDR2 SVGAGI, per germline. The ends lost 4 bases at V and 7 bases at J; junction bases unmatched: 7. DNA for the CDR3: TGTGCCAGCAGTTCACTAGCGGGGGGGCCGGGGGAGCAGTACTTC. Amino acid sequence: CASSSLAGGPGEQYF.

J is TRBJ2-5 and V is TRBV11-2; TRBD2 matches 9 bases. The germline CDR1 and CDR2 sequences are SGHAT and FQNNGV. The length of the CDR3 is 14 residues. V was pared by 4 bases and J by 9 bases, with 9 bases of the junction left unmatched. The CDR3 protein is CASSWRGGEAAQYF. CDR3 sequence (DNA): TGTGCCAGCAGCTGGCGGGGGGGTGAGGCGGCCCAGTACTTC.

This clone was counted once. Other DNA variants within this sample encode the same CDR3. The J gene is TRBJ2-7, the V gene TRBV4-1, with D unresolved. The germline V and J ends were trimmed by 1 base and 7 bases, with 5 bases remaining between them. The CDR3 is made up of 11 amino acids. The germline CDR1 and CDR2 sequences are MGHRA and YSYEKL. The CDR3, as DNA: TGCGCCAGCAGCCAAGGTCGGGAGCAGTACTTC. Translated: CASSQGREQYF.

The CDR3 sequence: CASSMGVMGQGYIREKLFF. CDR3 DNA sequence: TGTGCCAGTAGTATGGGGGTCATGGGACAGGGGTATATCCGTGAAAAACTGTTTTTT. This chain connects TRBV19 to TRBJ1-4, with 10 bases lining up with TRBD1. V gave up 3 bases and J gave up 7 bases; unmatched junction bases: 17. This CDR3 spans 19 amino acids. Germline V CDR1 and CDR2: LNHDA, SQIVND (reference sequence).

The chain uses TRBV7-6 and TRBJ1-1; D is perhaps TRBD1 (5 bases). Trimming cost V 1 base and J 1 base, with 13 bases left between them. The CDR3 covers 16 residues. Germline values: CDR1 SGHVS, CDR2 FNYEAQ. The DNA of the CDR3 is TGTGCCAGCAGCTTAGGGACGGGGGTTAGGAACACTGAAGCTTTCTTT. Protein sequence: CASSLGTGVRNTEAFF.

CDR3 region: CASTRAIPPIRPQHF. The CDR3 DNA is TGTGCCAGTACCAGGGCCATCCCACCCATCAGGCCCCAGCATTTT. The V call is TRBV19, the J call TRBJ1-5; weak D call: TRBD1 (5 bases). Germline CDR1 and CDR2: LNHDA and SQIVND (reference sequence). The ends were cut back, 7 bases at V and 9 bases at J, with 22 bases in the middle. The CDR3 sequence is 15 residues long.

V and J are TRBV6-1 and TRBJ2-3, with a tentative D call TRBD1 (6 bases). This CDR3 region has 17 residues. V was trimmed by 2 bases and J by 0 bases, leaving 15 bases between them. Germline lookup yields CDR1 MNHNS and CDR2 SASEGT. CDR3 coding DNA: TGTGCCAGCAGTGAACCTCGGACAGTAGTTAGCACAGATACGCAGTATTTT. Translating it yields CASSEPRTVVSTDTQYF.

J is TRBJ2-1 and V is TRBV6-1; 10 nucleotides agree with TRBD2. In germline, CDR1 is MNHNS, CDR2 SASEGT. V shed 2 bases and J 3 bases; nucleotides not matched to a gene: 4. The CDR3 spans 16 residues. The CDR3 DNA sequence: TGTGCCAGCAGTGAAACCCCTAGCGGGAGCTACAATGAGCAGTTCTTC. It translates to CASSETPSGSYNEQFF.

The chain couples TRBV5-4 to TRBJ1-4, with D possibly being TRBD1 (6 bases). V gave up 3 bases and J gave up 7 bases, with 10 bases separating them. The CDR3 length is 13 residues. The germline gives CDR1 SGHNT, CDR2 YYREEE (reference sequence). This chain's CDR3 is CASSWGRSEKLFF. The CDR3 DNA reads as TGTGCCAGCAGCTGGGGGCGGTCTGAAAAACTGTTTTTT.

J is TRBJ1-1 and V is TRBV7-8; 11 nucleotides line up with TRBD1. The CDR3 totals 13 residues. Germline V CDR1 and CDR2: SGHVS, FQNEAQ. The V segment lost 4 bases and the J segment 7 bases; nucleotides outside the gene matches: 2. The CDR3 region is CASSSGQGDEAFF. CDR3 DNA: TGTGCCAGCAGCTCGGGACAGGGGGATGAAGCTTTCTTT.

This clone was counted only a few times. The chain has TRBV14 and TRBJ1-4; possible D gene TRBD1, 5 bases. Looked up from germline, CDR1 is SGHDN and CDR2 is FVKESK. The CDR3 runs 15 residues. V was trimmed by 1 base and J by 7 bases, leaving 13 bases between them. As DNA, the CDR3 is TGTGCCAGCAGCCAAGCGGGACTGACGGCTGAAAAACTGTTTTTT. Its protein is CASSQAGLTAEKLFF.

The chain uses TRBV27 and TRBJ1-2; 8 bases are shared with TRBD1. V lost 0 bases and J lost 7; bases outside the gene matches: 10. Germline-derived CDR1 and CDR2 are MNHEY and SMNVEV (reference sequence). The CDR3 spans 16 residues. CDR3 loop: CASSLSYSGTGFGYTF. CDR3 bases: TGTGCCAGCAGTTTATCATACTCCGGGACAGGCTTTGGCTACACCTTC.

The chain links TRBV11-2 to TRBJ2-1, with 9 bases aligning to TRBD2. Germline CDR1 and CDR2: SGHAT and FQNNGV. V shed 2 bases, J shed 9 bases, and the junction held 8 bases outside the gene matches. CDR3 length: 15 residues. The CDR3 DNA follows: TGTGCCAGCAGCTTAACAGCGGGAGGTCGAGGTGAGCAGTTCTTC. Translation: CASSLTAGGRGEQFF.

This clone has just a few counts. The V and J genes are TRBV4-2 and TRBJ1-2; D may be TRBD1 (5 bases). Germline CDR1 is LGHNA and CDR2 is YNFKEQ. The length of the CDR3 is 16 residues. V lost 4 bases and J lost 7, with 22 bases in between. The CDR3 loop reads CASSLGIGRGTGGYTF. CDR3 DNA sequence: TGTGCCAGCAGCCTAGGAATCGGGCGGGGGACGGGTGGCTACACCTTC.

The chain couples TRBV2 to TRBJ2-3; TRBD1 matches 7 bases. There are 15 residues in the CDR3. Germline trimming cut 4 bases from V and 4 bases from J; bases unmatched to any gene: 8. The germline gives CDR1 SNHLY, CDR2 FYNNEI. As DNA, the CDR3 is TGTGCCAGCAGTGGGGACAGCACGTTCCCAGATACGCAGTATTTT. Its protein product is CASSGDSTFPDTQYF. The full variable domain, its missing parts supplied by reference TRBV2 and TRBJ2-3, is EPEVTQTPSHQVTQMGQEVILRCVPISNHLYFYWYRQILGQKVEFLVSFYNNEISEKSEIFDDQFSVERPDGSNFTLKIRSTKLEDSAMYFCASSGDSTFPDTQYFGPGTRLTVL.

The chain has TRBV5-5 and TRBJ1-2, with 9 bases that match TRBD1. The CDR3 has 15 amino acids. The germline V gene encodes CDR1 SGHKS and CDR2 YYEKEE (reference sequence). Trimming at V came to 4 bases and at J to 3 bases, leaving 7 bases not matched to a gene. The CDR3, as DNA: TGTGCCAGCAGCCAAATACAGGGGGCGGACTATGGCTACACCTTC. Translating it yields CASSQIQGADYGYTF.

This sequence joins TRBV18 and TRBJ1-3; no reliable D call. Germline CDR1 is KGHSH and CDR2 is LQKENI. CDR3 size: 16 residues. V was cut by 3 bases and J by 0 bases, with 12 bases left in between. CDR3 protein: CASSPLSVSSGNTIYF. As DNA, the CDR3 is TGTGCCAGCTCACCTCTAAGTGTTAGCTCTGGAAACACCATATATTTT.

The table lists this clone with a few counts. Here the CDR3 DNA reads TGTGCCAGCAGCGGGACTAACTATGGCTACACCTTC. Translating it yields CASSGTNYGYTF. The genes are TRBV2 and TRBJ1-2; no clear D. With 6 bases removed from V and 0 bases from J, the gap between germline ends came to 5 bases. Germline V gene sequence: CDR1 SNHLY, CDR2 FYNNEI. The CDR3 extends over 12 amino acids.

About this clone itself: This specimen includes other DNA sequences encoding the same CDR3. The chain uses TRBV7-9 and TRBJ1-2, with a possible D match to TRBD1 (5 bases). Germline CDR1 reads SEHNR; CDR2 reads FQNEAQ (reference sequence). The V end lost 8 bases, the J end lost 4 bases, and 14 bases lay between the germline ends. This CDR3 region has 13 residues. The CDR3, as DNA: TGTGCCAGCTCACCAGGAGGGGTCTATGGCTACACCTTC. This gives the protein CASSPGGVYGYTF. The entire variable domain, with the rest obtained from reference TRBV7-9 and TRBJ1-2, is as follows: DTGVSQNPRHKITKRGQNVTFRCDPISEHNRLYWYRQTLGQGPEFLTYFQNEAQLEKSRLLSDRFSAERPKGSFSTLEIQRTEQGDSAMYLCASSPGGVYGYTFGSGTRLTVV.

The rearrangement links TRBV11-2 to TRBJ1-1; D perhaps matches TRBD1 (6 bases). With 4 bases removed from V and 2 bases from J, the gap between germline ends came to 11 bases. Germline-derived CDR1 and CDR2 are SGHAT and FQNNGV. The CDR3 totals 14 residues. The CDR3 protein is CASSSLRGNTEAFF. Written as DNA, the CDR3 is TGTGCCAGCAGCTCCCTCAGGGGTAACACTGAAGCTTTCTTT.